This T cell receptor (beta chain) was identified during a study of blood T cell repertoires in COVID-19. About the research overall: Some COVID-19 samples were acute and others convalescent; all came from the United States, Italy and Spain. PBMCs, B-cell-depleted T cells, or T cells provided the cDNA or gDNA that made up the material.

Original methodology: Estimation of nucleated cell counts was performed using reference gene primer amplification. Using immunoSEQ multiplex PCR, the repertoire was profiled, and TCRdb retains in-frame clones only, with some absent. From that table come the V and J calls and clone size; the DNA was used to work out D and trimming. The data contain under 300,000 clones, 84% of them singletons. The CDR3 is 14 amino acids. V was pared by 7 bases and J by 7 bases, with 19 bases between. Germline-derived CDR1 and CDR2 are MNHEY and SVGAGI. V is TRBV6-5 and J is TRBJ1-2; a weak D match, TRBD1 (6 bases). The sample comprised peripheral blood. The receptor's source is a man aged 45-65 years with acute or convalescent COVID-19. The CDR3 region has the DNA TGTGCCAGCACCAAATCGAACAGGGCCCTTGGCTACACCTTC. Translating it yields CASTKSNRALGYTF.